Listed here are 6 T cell receptor beta chains from one sample, sequenced in a study of Graves' ophthalmopathy and Graves' hyperthyroidism. CDR3 regions of TCR beta were amplified from RNA transcripts. The first-round RT-PCR employed HTBI primers together with the Qiagen OneStep RT-PCR kit. A multiplex PCR was then performed as the second round. One entry per CDR3 protein, called by TCRdb with MiXCR from the multiplex PCR reads. Among about 620,000 distinct CDR3 sequences listed, about 24% were seen once. Sample: peripheral blood. The receptors come from a woman between 18 and 29 years old with stable Graves' hyperthyroidism. Some clones in this sample may be carry-over from other donors' samples.

Many counts were recorded for this clonotype. J is TRBJ2-7 and V is TRBV10-1; 7 nucleotides align to TRBD1. J lost 0 bases, V lost 9 bases, and 5 bases had no gene match. The CDR3 covers 13 residues. CDR1 is WNHNN, CDR2 SYGVQD, per germline (reference sequence). CDR3 nucleotide sequence: TGCGCCAGATGGACAGGCCTCTCCTACGAGCAGTACTTC. The encoded protein is CARWTGLSYEQYF.

This clonotype was observed at least ten times. This sequence joins TRBV6-1 and TRBJ2-4, with D possibly called TRBD1 or TRBD2 (6 bases each). Germline loops: CDR1 MNHNS, CDR2 SASEGT. Between the trimmed V and J ends, which lost 6 bases and 3 bases, there was a span of 18 bases. The CDR3 extends over 16 amino acids. The CDR3 reads CASSAETAGHKNIQYF. The CDR3 DNA sequence: TGTGCCAGCAGCGCCGAAACTGCGGGACACAAAAACATTCAGTACTTC.

There are a few counts of this clonotype. This chain uses TRBV13 with TRBJ1-1, with no clear D. V lost 0 bases to trimming and J lost 1 base, with 6 bases between them. CDR3 length equals 14 residues. The germline CDR1 and CDR2 sequences are PRHDT and FYEKMQ (reference sequence). CDR3 coding DNA: TGTGCCAGCAGCTTAGGGAATTCGAACACTGAAGCTTTCTTT. Translation: CASSLGNSNTEAFF.

This clonotype was seen ten or more times. The rearrangement links TRBV20-1 to TRBJ2-2; no clear D gene. Trimming left V 3 bases short and J 0 bases short, with 8 bases between. CDR3 length equals 14 residues. The germline V gene encodes CDR1 DFQATT and CDR2 SNEGSKA (reference sequence). CDR3 amino acids: CSASYSANTGELFF. The CDR3 nucleotides read TGCAGTGCTAGTTACTCGGCGAACACCGGGGAGCTGTTTTTT.

This clonotype was seen at least ten times. The V and J genes are TRBV11-2 and TRBJ1-1; no clear D gene. Trimming took off 1 base at V and 3 bases at J, with 9 bases between the two ends. The CDR3 loop spans 14 amino acids. The germline gives CDR1 SGHAT, CDR2 FQNNGV. The CDR3, as DNA: TGTGCCAGCAGCTTAGGACGACAATACACTGAAGCTTTCTTT. Its protein product is CASSLGRQYTEAFF.

CDR3 loop: CASSRQNPEQYF. The DNA of the CDR3 is TGTGCCAGCAGTAGACAGAATCCCGAGCAGTACTTC. The chain employs TRBV12-3 or TRBV12-4 and TRBJ2-7, with D maybe TRBD1 (5 bases). The CDR3 has 12 residues. Trimming left V 5 bases short and J 6 bases short, with 11 bases between.